The 24 T cell receptor beta chains below all came from one sample that was sequenced in a study of molecular identifiers for immune sequencing clone quantification. TCRdb reprocessed the PCR reads with MiXCR, giving one entry per CDR3 protein. The sample yields a few hundred thousand distinct CDR3 sequences, roughly 24% seen once. The specimen was naive CD8+ T cells from blood, with Jurkat cell RNA spiked in. Sample subset: FACS-sorted CD8+CD4-CCR7+CD45RA+ naive T cells. The receptors were sampled from a human donor in good health. Some libraries in this study had Jurkat cell RNA spiked in.

In its sample, this clonotype was seen a few times. The chain combines TRBV12-3 or TRBV12-4 with TRBJ2-5, with D unresolved. This CDR3 contains 13 residues. V shed 6 bases and J shed 4 bases, with 12 bases lying between them. CDR3 region: CASRMGIVETQYF. The DNA for the CDR3 is TGTGCCAGCAGGATGGGGATCGTAGAGACCCAGTACTTC.

This clonotype has only a few counts. The chain joins TRBV9 to TRBJ2-7, with 9 bases matching TRBD1. CDR1 and CDR2 from the germline V gene are SGDLS and YYNGEE. The CDR3 extends over 16 amino acids. J gave up 0 bases and V 0 bases, and 4 bases lay outside the gene matches. CDR3 bases: TGTGCCAGCAGCGTAGGAACGGGACAGGGCTCCTACGAGCAGTACTTC. Protein: CASSVGTGQGSYEQYF.

This clonotype has only a few counts. The chain uses TRBV11-2 and TRBJ2-1; the D gene is possibly TRBD2 (6 bases). V lost 5 bases to trimming and J lost 3 bases, with 14 bases between them. In germline, CDR1 is SGHAT, CDR2 FQNNGV. This CDR3 spans 15 amino acids. The CDR3 region is CASSPTSTSYNEQFF. CDR3 DNA sequence: TGTGCCAGCAGCCCAACTTCGACTAGCTACAATGAGCAGTTCTTC.

As concerns this clonotype: The junction departs from the called germline gene at one end, perhaps through a read error. The J gene is TRBJ2-3, the V gene TRBV28; 10 nucleotides agree with TRBD2. Germline V gene data show CDR1 as MDHEN and CDR2 as SYDVKM. This CDR3 contains 16 residues. CDR3 sequence: CARSLALAGAANTQYF. The CDR3 nucleotides read TGTGCCCGCAGTTTAGCCCTAGCGGGAGCGGCCAATACGCAGTATTTT.

This clonotype was seen once. A much bigger clone sits one base away, suggesting this may be a read error. The rearrangement links TRBV28 to TRBJ2-5; unclear D gene. The V gene lost 5 bases and the J gene lost 4 bases, with 11 bases spanning the gap. CDR1 is MDHEN and CDR2 is SYDVKM in the germline V gene. The CDR3 totals 13 residues. CDR3 in DNA: TGTGCCAGCAGTATCACGTTCCCAGAGACCCAGTACTTC. Protein product: CASSITFPETQYF. Together with reference TRBV28 and TRBJ2-5, the CDR3 gives the full variable domain: DVKVTQSSRYLVKRTGEKVFLECVQDMDHENMFWYRQDPGLGLRLIYFSYDVKMKEKGDIPEGYSVSREKKERFSLILESASTNQTSMYLCASSITFPETQYFGPGTRLLVL.

This clonotype was detected only a few times. The CDR3 ends on some other residue instead of the conserved phenylalanine or tryptophan, so this is likely a read error. This chain links TRBV10-2 with TRBJ2-5; D is uncertain. The CDR3 has 14 residues. V gave up 5 bases and J gave up 3 bases, with 13 bases separating them. Germline V lookup: CDR1 WSHSY, CDR2 SAAADI. For the CDR3, the DNA is TGCGCCAGCAGTACACGCCGGGCCAAAGAGACCCAGTACTCC. Its translation: CASSTRRAKETQYS.

V gene TRBV7-9 combines with J gene TRBJ2-5; D may be TRBD2 (6 bases). V was pared by 5 bases and J by 4 bases, with 11 bases between. The CDR3 is 13 amino acids. CDR1 is SEHNR and CDR2 is FQNEAQ in the germline V gene (reference sequence). CDR3 sequence reads: CASSAGLVETQYF. Here the CDR3 DNA reads TGTGCCAGCAGCGCGGGACTTGTAGAGACCCAGTACTTC.

In its sample, this clonotype was seen many times. The V call is TRBV30, the J call TRBJ2-5; D is ambiguous. V was cut by 4 bases and J by 4 bases, with 7 bases left in between. Germline values: CDR1 GTSNPN, CDR2 SVGIG (reference sequence). There are 11 residues in the CDR3. The DNA of the CDR3 is TGTGCCTGGACCGCCGGAGAGACCCAGTACTTC. Translation: CAWTAGETQYF.

This clonotype occurred many times. This chain joins TRBV6-1 and TRBJ2-7; tentative D call: TRBD1 (5 bases). This CDR3 comprises 14 residues. Trimming took off 0 bases at V and 1 base at J, with 7 bases between the two ends. From germline, CDR1 is MNHNS and CDR2 SASEGT. The CDR3 here is CASSEAAGSYEQYF. The CDR3 DNA follows: TGTGCCAGCAGTGAAGCGGCAGGGTCCTACGAGCAGTACTTC.

This clonotype was seen a handful of times. This chain links TRBV30 with TRBJ2-2; D remains ambiguous. This CDR3 has 16 residues. The ends were cut back, 1 base at V and 4 bases at J, with 16 bases in the middle. Germline V gene data show CDR1 as GTSNPN and CDR2 as SVGIG (reference sequence). CDR3 nucleotide sequence: TGTGCCTGGAGTGGGGTGGCGCCTCGATTCACCGGGGAGCTGTTTTTT. It codes for CAWSGVAPRFTGELFF.

This clonotype was picked up a small number of times. This chain joins TRBV20-1 and TRBJ2-5; a possible D gene is TRBD1 (6 bases). The length of the CDR3 is 14 residues. CDR1 and CDR2 from the germline V gene are DFQATT and SNEGSKA (reference sequence). Trimming took 5 bases from V and 1 from J, leaving 14 bases between them. The CDR3 bases are TGCAGTGCTGAAAAACAGGACAGCCAAGAGACCCAGTACTTC. Amino acids: CSAEKQDSQETQYF.

In this sample, this clonotype turned up a few times. The chain carries TRBV2 and TRBJ2-5, with D unresolved. CDR3 length: 10 amino acids. The V end lost 7 bases, the J end lost 8 bases, and 8 bases lay between the germline ends. The germline V gene has CDR1 SNHLY and CDR2 FYNNEI. The CDR3 coding sequence is TGTGCCAGCACTCTCGGTACCCAGTACTTC. Translation gives CASTLGTQYF.

At least ten counts were recorded for this clonotype. This chain uses TRBV28 with TRBJ2-7; 9 bases are shared with TRBD1. Germline V gene lookup returns CDR1 MDHEN and CDR2 SYDVKM. Germline trimming cut 3 bases from V and 7 bases from J; bases unmatched to any gene: 10. This CDR3 region has 15 residues. CDR3 DNA sequence: TGTGCCAGCAGTTTCCCGGGACAGGGTCTGGAAGAGCAGTACTTC. It translates to CASSFPGQGLEEQYF.

On this clonotype itself: Being one base from a much bigger clone, this may be a read error. The missing conserved phenylalanine or tryptophan at the end of this CDR3 makes a read error likely. The chain is built from TRBV12-3 or TRBV12-4 and TRBJ2-3, with D unresolved. V gave up 6 bases and J gave up 3 bases, with 10 bases separating them. The CDR3 runs 13 residues. In DNA form, the CDR3 reads TGTGCCAGCAGCGTAATTTTAACAGATACGCAGTATTAT. Protein sequence: CASSVILTDTQYY.

A note on this clonotype: A read error may produce the germline difference seen at one junction end. V usage is TRBV20-1 and J usage is TRBJ2-7; the match to TRBD1 covers 10 bases. The CDR3 totals 17 residues. Germline V gene lookup returns CDR1 DFQATT and CDR2 SNEGSKA (reference sequence). The CDR3 loop is CSARDLWAEDRGYERYF. The CDR3 DNA is TGCAGTGCTAGAGATCTGTGGGCGGAGGACAGGGGGTACGAGCGGTACTTC.

The chain links TRBV27 to TRBJ2-1; TRBD2 aligns across 14 bases. CDR3 length equals 18 residues. The V and J ends lost 4 bases and 8 bases, in that order; junction bases with no gene match: 13. Germline V gene sequence: CDR1 MNHEY, CDR2 SMNVEV (reference sequence). CDR3 protein: CASSSRTPTSGRAHEQFF. CDR3 nucleotide sequence: TGTGCCAGCAGTTCCCGCACCCCGACTAGCGGGAGGGCCCATGAGCAGTTCTTC.

Remarks on this clonotype: A much bigger clone sits one base away, suggesting this may be a read error. The gene calls are TRBV29-1 and TRBJ1-2, with D unclear. CDR3 size: 14 residues. Germline CDR1 reads SQVTM; CDR2 reads ANQGSEA. CDR3 protein: CGVEYADTNYGYTF. In DNA, the CDR3 is TGCGGCGTTGAATACGCGGATACCAACTATGGCTACACCTTC.

This clonotype was detected many times. V gene TRBV7-9 combines with J gene TRBJ2-7, with TRBD1 matching over 7 bases. The trim removed 5 bases at V and 2 bases at J, leaving 6 bases unmatched. Germline assignment: CDR1 SEHNR and CDR2 FQNEAQ (reference sequence). This CDR3 contains 14 residues. The CDR3 DNA reads TGTGCCAGCAGCCACCGGGACAGAGCCTACGAGCAGTACTTC. Amino acid sequence: CASSHRDRAYEQYF.

Details on this clonotype: A much more abundant neighbour one base away suggests this may be a read error. The V call is TRBV6-2 or TRBV6-3, the J call TRBJ1-5; D ambiguous. The CDR3 totals 13 residues. The germline gives CDR1 MNHEY, CDR2 SVGEGT. The DNA for the CDR3 is TGTGCCAGCGGTTACTTGGAGGTGGAACCCCAGCATTTT. This sequence encodes CASGYLEVEPQHF.

The rearrangement links TRBV20-1 to TRBJ2-2; 13 nucleotides match TRBD2. There are 19 residues in the CDR3. V lost 0 bases and J lost 4; bases outside the gene matches: 11. Germline V gene data show CDR1 as DFQATT and CDR2 as SNEGSKA (reference sequence). The CDR3 DNA reads as TGCAGTGCTAGAGACCCTACTAGCGGGAGGGCCGTAGGCACCGGGGAGCTGTTTTTT. It codes for CSARDPTSGRAVGTGELFF.

As concerns this clonotype: At one boundary the junction diverges from the germline segment, which might be a read error. The chain is built from TRBV28 and TRBJ1-1, with D perhaps matching TRBD1 (5 bases). The V gene's germline CDR1 is MDHEN and CDR2 SYDVKM. CDR3 length: 13 residues. The chain's CDR3 is CASSSDRATDAFF. For the CDR3, the DNA is TGTGCCAGCAGTTCCGACAGAGCCACTGACGCTTTCTTT. Supplemented by reference TRBV28 and TRBJ1-1, the full variable domain reads DVKVTQSSRYLVKRTGEKVFLECVQDMDHENMFWYRQDPGLGLRLIYFSYDVKMKEKGDIPEGYSVSREKKERFSLILESASTNQTSMYLCASSSDRATDAFFGQGTRLTVV.

This clonotype occurred many times. V gene TRBV5-4 combines with J gene TRBJ2-3; 8 bases are a match to TRBD2. The CDR3 totals 13 residues. Germline V gives CDR1 SGHNT, CDR2 YYREEE (reference sequence). V shed 5 bases and J 2 bases; nucleotides not matched to a gene: 1. CDR3 sequence reads: CASRLAVTDTQYF. DNA for the CDR3: TGTGCCAGCAGACTAGCGGTCACAGATACGCAGTATTTT.

Many counts were recorded for this clonotype. The chain uses TRBV29-1 and TRBJ1-4; D is unresolved. This CDR3 comprises 12 residues. V lost 1 base and J 4 bases, leaving 4 bases between the germline ends. The germline gives CDR1 SQVTM, CDR2 ANQGSEA. CDR3 residues: CSVEGNNEKLFF. As DNA, the CDR3 is TGCAGCGTTGAAGGGAATAATGAAAAACTGTTTTTT.

To note about this clonotype: The junction departs from the called germline gene at one end, perhaps through a read error. This chain uses TRBV19 with TRBJ2-7; 10 bases fit TRBD1. The CDR3 is made up of 14 amino acids. Germline lookup yields CDR1 LNHDA and CDR2 SQIVND (reference sequence). CDR3 sequence reads: CVSSIGTGDYEQYF. The CDR3 DNA follows: TGTGTCAGTAGTATAGGGACAGGGGACTACGAGCAGTACTTC.